The clone carrying this T cell receptor beta chain turned up a few times. Its antigen is unknown. Each of the donors had 8 to 10 milliliters of peripheral blood drawn into EDTA-treated Vacutainer tubes. This sample is drawn from a study of blood T cells in healthy people across ages. Broader study findings: PBMCs were not sorted, which prevented a conclusive comparison of naive versus antigen-experienced cells. CMV infection status of these donors was not known.

With a J-beta primer mix and a sample-barcoded 5' primer, a second PCR ran about 6 to 11 cycles. Each CDR3 protein gets one entry after TCRdb re-called the 5' RACE reads with MiXCR. This table has over 950,000 distinct CDR3 sequences, under 40% appearing once. Germline V gives CDR1 DFQATT, CDR2 SNEGSKA (reference sequence). V dropped 6 bases and J dropped 2 bases, with 8 bases sitting between them. The length of the CDR3 is 13 residues. Sequencing used blood. The sequence came from a man between 18 and 35 years old in good health. J is TRBJ2-6 and V is TRBV20-1; D unresolved. The CDR3 spells CSALTPGANVLTF. CDR3 coding DNA: TGCAGTGCCCTGACTCCTGGGGCCAACGTCCTGACTTTC.